This is a list of T cell receptor beta chains from one sample in a study of early stage breast cancer tumors. Assay: immunoSEQ multiplex PCR; the TCRdb copy retains only in-frame clones and omits some. The sample yields 50,000 to 75,000 clones, about 80% seen once. The sequencing sample was made of blood. These receptors all stem from a person aged 30-39 years with breast cancer. Both conserved end residues are part of each CDR3. The D gene is left open where the match is weak. The size of a clone is reported for some rows only, either as once, few or many, or as a class for expanded clones.

cdr3_aa cdr3_nt d_call clone_size j_call v_call
CASSYSLAGGVYEQYF TGTGCCAGCAGTTACTCGCTCGCGGGAGGGGTCTACGAGCAGTACTTC TRBD2 - TRBJ2-7 TRBV6-5
CASSQDWTGTRNYEQYF TGCGCCAGCAGCCAAGATTGGACCGGGACTAGGAACTACGAGCAGTACTTC TRBD2 - TRBJ2-7 TRBV4-3
CASSQEGQNYGYTF TGCGCCAGCAGCCAAGAGGGGCAGAACTATGGCTACACCTTC - - TRBJ1-2 TRBV4-3
CASSKTRDIPRGYTF TGTGCCAGCAGCAAAACCCGGGACATCCCAAGGGGCTACACCTTC - - TRBJ1-2 TRBV7-2
CASSVGGGASEKLFF TGTGCCAGCAGCGTAGGTGGGGGCGCGTCTGAAAAACTGTTTTTT - - TRBJ1-4 TRBV9
CASSSRTPRLGTQYF TGTGCCAGCAGTAGCCGGACACCCCGCCTAGGGACCCAGTACTTC - - TRBJ2-5 TRBV27
CASSSRKGQAGSNEQFF TGTGCCAGCAGCTCCCGGAAGGGCCAAGCGGGAAGCAATGAGCAGTTCTTC TRBD2 - TRBJ2-1 TRBV7-3
CASSLRGRNNEQFF TGTGCCAGCAGCTTACGCGGGAGGAACAATGAGCAGTTCTTC TRBD2 - TRBJ2-1 TRBV7-8
CASSGDSSTGELFF TGTGCCAGCAGCGGGGACAGTAGCACCGGGGAGCTGTTTTTT TRBD1 - TRBJ2-2 TRBV11-3
CASRVIGTGELFF TGTGCCAGCAGGGTCATAGGAACCGGGGAGCTGTTTTTT - once TRBJ2-2 TRBV14
CATPWASSGNTIYF TGTGCCACCCCTTGGGCCAGCTCTGGAAACACCATATATTTT - - TRBJ1-3 TRBV15
CAWGRGGPQHF TGTGCCTGGGGCCGGGGGGGGCCCCAGCATTTT - - TRBJ1-5 TRBV30
CAWSKGEDQPQHF TGTGCCTGGAGTAAGGGGGAAGATCAGCCCCAGCATTTT - - TRBJ1-5 TRBV30
CAWTRVGSNYGYTF TGTGCCTGGACCAGGGTCGGTAGCAACTATGGCTACACCTTC - few TRBJ1-2 TRBV30
CASSEGVGQWQYF TGTGCCAGCAGTGAAGGGGTGGGACAGTGGCAGTATTTT TRBD1 - TRBJ2-3 TRBV2
CAISEGVREQYF TGTGCCATCAGTGAGGGCGTGCGAGAGCAGTACTTC - - TRBJ2-7 TRBV10-3
CASSLEARDYEQYF TGCGCCAGCAGCTTGGAAGCCAGGGACTACGAGCAGTACTTC - - TRBJ2-7 TRBV5-1
CASSIQSRETQYF TGTGCCAGTAGTATACAATCAAGAGAGACCCAGTACTTC - - TRBJ2-5 TRBV19
CASSLPPRTDTQYF TGTGCCAGCAGCTTGCCTCCTCGCACAGATACGCAGTATTTT - - TRBJ2-3 TRBV5-6
CASSIGGRVDEQYF TGTGCCAGTAGTATAGGCGGCAGGGTGGACGAGCAGTACTTC - few TRBJ2-7 TRBV19
CAIDPTSGPSTDTQYF TGTGCCATCGACCCCACTAGCGGCCCTAGCACAGATACGCAGTATTTT TRBD2 - TRBJ2-3 TRBV10-3
CASSYTSGSSYEQYF TGTGCCAGCAGTTATACTAGCGGGAGCTCCTACGAGCAGTACTTC TRBD2 - TRBJ2-7 TRBV6-5
CASSTRSSYNEQFF TGTGCCAGCAGCACCAGAAGCTCCTACAATGAGCAGTTCTTC - few TRBJ2-1 TRBV5-4
CASSKARGRAGNEQFF TGTGCCAGCAGCAAAGCGCGCGGGAGGGCCGGGAATGAGCAGTTCTTC - - TRBJ2-1 TRBV21-1
CASSIIGAEQFF TGTGCCAGCAGTATTATAGGCGCGGAGCAGTTCTTC - - TRBJ2-1 TRBV9
CASSLQGPNTEAFF TGTGCCAGCAGCCTACAGGGACCAAACACTGAAGCTTTCTTT - - TRBJ1-1 TRBV7-8
CASSLSVSTPYEQYF TGCGCCAGCAGCTTGTCCGTGTCGACGCCTTACGAGCAGTACTTC - - TRBJ2-7 TRBV5-1
CASSVGGGEFYEQYF TGTGCCAGCAGCGTTGGGGGTGGCGAATTCTACGAGCAGTACTTC - - TRBJ2-7 TRBV11-3
CASSGQSSYNEQFF TGTGCCAGCAGTGGACAGTCCTCCTACAATGAGCAGTTCTTC - - TRBJ2-1 TRBV2
CASSLGTVEGGSAQHF TGCGCCAGCAGCTTGGGTACCGTGGAGGGAGGATCAGCCCAGCATTTT - few TRBJ1-5 TRBV5-1
CASSEAGYGYTF TGTGCCAGCAGTGAAGCCGGGTATGGCTACACCTTC - - TRBJ1-2 TRBV2
CASSLQSVTPYEQYF TGTGCCAGCAGCTTACAGTCGGTGACACCCTACGAGCAGTACTTC - - TRBJ2-7 TRBV13
CASSDMAGGPTDTQYF TGTGCCAGCAGTGACATGGCGGGAGGGCCGACAGATACGCAGTATTTT TRBD2 - TRBJ2-3 TRBV6-4
CAISASQGTTGELFF TGTGCCATCAGTGCGTCCCAGGGTACCACCGGGGAGCTGTTTTTT - - TRBJ2-2 TRBV10-3
CASGTGPSGANVLTF TGCGCCAGCGGGACGGGCCCGTCTGGGGCCAACGTCCTGACTTTC - - TRBJ2-6 TRBV5-1
CASSLEQGANYGYTF TGTGCCAGCAGCTTAGAACAGGGGGCGAACTATGGCTACACCTTC TRBD1 - TRBJ1-2 TRBV7-3
CASSYSPAGTEAFF TGTGCCAGCAGTTACTCCCCAGCAGGGACTGAAGCTTTCTTT - - TRBJ1-1 TRBV6-5
CASSLANEQFF TGTGCCAGCAGCTTAGCGAATGAGCAGTTCTTC - few TRBJ2-1 TRBV7-9
CASSAGQDYGYTF TGTGCCAGCAGCGCGGGACAGGACTATGGCTACACCTTC TRBD1 medium-sized TRBJ1-2 TRBV11-2
CASSPWTSINEQFF TGTGCCAGCAGCCCTTGGACTAGTATAAATGAGCAGTTCTTC TRBD2 - TRBJ2-1 TRBV9
CASSPTGGEAFF TGTGCCAGCAGCCCTACAGGGGGTGAAGCTTTCTTT TRBD1 - TRBJ1-1 TRBV11-3
CASRPGQGAAEQYF TGTGCCAGCAGACCGGGACAGGGGGCGGCGGAGCAGTACTTC TRBD1 - TRBJ2-7 TRBV6-1